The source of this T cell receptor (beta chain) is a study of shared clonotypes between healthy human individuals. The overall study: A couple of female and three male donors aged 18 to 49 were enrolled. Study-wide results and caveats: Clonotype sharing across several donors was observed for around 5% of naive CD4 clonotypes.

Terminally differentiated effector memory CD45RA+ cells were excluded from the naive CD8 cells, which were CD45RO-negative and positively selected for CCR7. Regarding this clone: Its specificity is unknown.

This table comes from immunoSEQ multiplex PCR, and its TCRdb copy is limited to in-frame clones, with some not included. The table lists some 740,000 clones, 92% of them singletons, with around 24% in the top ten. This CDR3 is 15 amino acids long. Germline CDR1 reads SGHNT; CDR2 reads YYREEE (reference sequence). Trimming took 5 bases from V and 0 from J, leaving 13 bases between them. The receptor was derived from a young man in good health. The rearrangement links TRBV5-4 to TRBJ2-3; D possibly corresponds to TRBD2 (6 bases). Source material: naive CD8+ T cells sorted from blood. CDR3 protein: CASRWGETSTDTQYF. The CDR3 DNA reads TGTGCCAGCAGGTGGGGGGAGACGAGCACAGATACGCAGTATTTT.